The subject of this entry is one T cell receptor (beta chain). Its specific antigen is unknown. Per-base qualities were not stored, and no clone one base away is much larger. This specimen comes from a study of blood T cell repertoires in COVID-19 (dated by TCRdb to between 2020 and 2021). For the wider study: Samples from collaborators originated in the United States, Italy and Spain and spanned both the acute and convalescent phases of COVID-19. Where available, HLA class I and class II types were obtained from metadata supplied by the sample provider rather than from assay-based typing. The material from the prospective study consisted of cDNA or gDNA derived from T cells, B-cell-depleted T cells, or PBMCs. Nearly every sample came with metadata listing a de-identified subject ID, COVID-19 status, age in years and sex. Subjects who had been exposed to COVID-19, were actively infected with it, or had recovered from it provided the deeply sampled blood TCRbeta repertoires that made up the dataset. The samples were drawn from the first 160 participants of the ongoing ImmuneRACE study and from under 1,500 subjects provided by 6 global collaborators. The repertoires were released in a freely available public database meant as a resource for research on the immune response to SARS-CoV-2.

The immunoSEQ Assay, a bias-controlled multiplex PCR, was used to amplify TCRbeta CDR3 regions from genomic DNA. The study's processing was this. The number of nucleated cells in each sample was estimated by amplification of reference gene primers within the assay. Sequence reads were collapsed and filtered to measure the absolute abundance of every unique TCRbeta CDR3 rearrangement. For each sample, productive Simpson clonality was calculated as the square root of Simpson's diversity index over productive rearrangements. Entries here come from immuneACCESS through TCRdb and include only in-frame sequences with V and J called. Some clones fail to appear in such tables; in the studies checked, an unresolved V gene covers under half of the shortfall, and the cause of the remainder is unknown. For V, J and clone size, that table is used; D and trimming come from the DNA. The table for this sample lists about 400,000 clones; roughly 90% of them were counted only once. The top ten clones comprise about 1.2% of the sample.

Each collaborating institution followed its own protocols to collect whole blood in K2EDTA tubes. For TCRbeta analysis, collaborator samples were shipped as frozen whole blood, as isolated PBMCs, or as DNA extracted from either sample type. For CDR1 and CDR2, the germline V gene (reference sequence) lists SGHKS and YYEKEE. CDR3 length: 18 amino acids, cysteine to phenylalanine. The DNA shown is the 54-base CDR3, in frame from base 1. V is cut back by 3 bases and J by 3 bases, with 17 bases in the junction unmatched. Study-wide conclusions, independent of this receptor: Clinical and demographic metadata were provided uncurated, with the amount varying by source and participant.

The sequencing sample was made of peripheral blood. The clonotype originates from a man aged 40-49 years with acute or convalescent COVID-19. The chain is assembled from TRBV5-5 and TRBJ1-2; 7 central bases correspond to TRBD1. The CDR3 here reads CASSSRYGGGTEDYGYTF. The nucleotides are TGTGCCAGCAGCTCGCGATATGGTGGCGGGACAGAGGACTATGGCTACACCTTC.